A selection of T cell receptor beta chains follows, all from one sample in a study of CD8 T cells in Susac syndrome. TCRdb independently ran MiXCR on the immunoSEQ multiplex PCR reads; one entry per CDR3 protein. The sample holds fewer than 300,000 distinct CDR3 sequences; roughly 81% are singletons and the top ten take over 0.095%. The sample was CD8+ T cells from PBMCs. The receptors were gathered from a human donor with multiple sclerosis. Each CDR3 is given with its conserved first and last residue. D genes are given only for firm matches. Size is stated for part of the rows, as once, few or many counts, or as a class when the clone is expanded.

J gene: TRBJ2-1; V gene: TRBV4-1; clone size: -; D gene: -; CDR3 protein: CASGQERLYNEQFF; CDR3 DNA: TGCGCCAGCGGCCAGGAGAGACTGTACAATGAGCAGTTCTTC
J gene: TRBJ2-6; V gene: TRBV6-1; clone size: -; D gene: -; CDR3 protein: CASSAYEELGTNVLTF; CDR3 DNA: TGTGCCAGCAGTGCATACGAGGAGCTGGGGACCAACGTCCTGACTTTC
J gene: TRBJ2-7; V gene: TRBV30; clone size: -; D gene: -; CDR3 protein: CAWSVPWTAYEQYF; CDR3 DNA: TGTGCCTGGAGTGTGCCGTGGACAGCCTACGAGCAGTACTTC
J gene: TRBJ2-7; V gene: TRBV5-1; clone size: -; D gene: TRBD2; CDR3 protein: CASSVRTSGSYEQYF; CDR3 DNA: TGCGCCAGCAGCGTAAGGACTAGCGGGAGCTACGAGCAGTACTTC
J gene: TRBJ2-1; V gene: TRBV6-2/TRBV6-3; clone size: -; D gene: TRBD2; CDR3 protein: CASGGVRIPGLAPRRVYNEQFF; CDR3 DNA: TGTGCCAGCGGGGGGGTTCGTATTCCGGGACTAGCGCCTCGCCGGGTCTACAATGAGCAGTTCTTC
J gene: TRBJ2-3; V gene: TRBV7-8; clone size: -; D gene: -; CDR3 protein: CASSFYMYGGNPTDTQYF; CDR3 DNA: TGTGCCAGCAGCTTTTACATGTACGGAGGGAACCCCACAGATACGCAGTATTTT
J gene: TRBJ1-4; V gene: TRBV2; clone size: -; D gene: -; CDR3 protein: CANSHTYEKLFF; CDR3 DNA: TGTGCCAACAGTCATACCTATGAAAAACTGTTTTTT
J gene: TRBJ2-7; V gene: TRBV27; clone size: few; D gene: TRBD1; CDR3 protein: CASSSTGTGGLQEYF; CDR3 DNA: TGTGCCAGCAGTTCAACCGGGACAGGGGGATTACAGGAGTACTTC
J gene: TRBJ2-4; V gene: TRBV12-3/TRBV12-4; clone size: few; D gene: TRBD2; CDR3 protein: CASKPGLAENIQYF; CDR3 DNA: TGTGCCAGCAAACCCGGACTAGCGGAAAACATTCAGTACTTC
J gene: TRBJ1-4; V gene: TRBV4-2; clone size: -; D gene: -; CDR3 protein: CASSQTGSSSEKLFF; CDR3 DNA: TGTGCCAGCAGCCAAACAGGGAGTAGCAGCGAGAAACTGTTTTTT
J gene: TRBJ1-1; V gene: TRBV7-9; clone size: -; D gene: -; CDR3 protein: CASSLGRVQATEAFF; CDR3 DNA: TGTGCCAGCAGCTTAGGGAGGGTTCAGGCCACTGAAGCTTTCTTT
J gene: TRBJ2-7; V gene: TRBV28; clone size: few; D gene: -; CDR3 protein: CASSFSTAYEQYF; CDR3 DNA: TGTGCCAGCAGTTTCAGTACAGCATACGAGCAGTACTTC
J gene: TRBJ2-1; V gene: TRBV6-5; clone size: once; D gene: TRBD2; CDR3 protein: CASSYFAGGGREQFF; CDR3 DNA: TGTGCCAGCAGTTACTTCGCGGGAGGGGGTCGGGAGCAGTTCTTC
J gene: TRBJ2-7; V gene: TRBV20-1; clone size: -; D gene: -; CDR3 protein: CSARAHYPRDSIYEQYF; CDR3 DNA: TGCAGTGCTAGAGCTCACTACCCCCGGGACTCAATCTACGAGCAGTACTTC
J gene: TRBJ1-2; V gene: TRBV9; clone size: once; D gene: TRBD1; CDR3 protein: CASSSRDSFYGYTF; CDR3 DNA: TGTGCCAGCAGCAGCCGGGACAGCTTTTATGGCTACACCTTC
J gene: TRBJ1-4; V gene: TRBV12-3/TRBV12-4; clone size: -; D gene: -; CDR3 protein: CASSPRPTREKLFF; CDR3 DNA: TGTGCCAGCAGTCCCAGACCCACCCGGGAAAAACTGTTTTTT
J gene: TRBJ2-7; V gene: TRBV5-5; clone size: -; D gene: TRBD2; CDR3 protein: CASLPGAGGGEQYF; CDR3 DNA: TGTGCCAGTCTCCCGGGAGCGGGAGGCGGCGAGCAGTACTTC
J gene: TRBJ2-3; V gene: TRBV4-1; clone size: -; D gene: -; CDR3 protein: CASSQGRVGRGTDTQYF; CDR3 DNA: TGCGCCAGCAGCCAGGGGCGGGTGGGGCGCGGCACAGATACGCAGTATTTT
J gene: TRBJ2-1; V gene: TRBV5-1; clone size: -; D gene: -; CDR3 protein: CATDLGDEGSSYNEQFF; CDR3 DNA: TGCGCCACCGACTTAGGCGATGAGGGCAGCTCCTACAATGAGCAGTTCTTC
J gene: TRBJ1-2; V gene: TRBV7-6; clone size: -; D gene: -; CDR3 protein: CASSLVRGQGGYTF; CDR3 DNA: TGTGCCAGCAGCTTAGTTAGGGGCCAGGGTGGCTACACCTTC
J gene: TRBJ2-1; V gene: TRBV6-1; clone size: -; D gene: TRBD2; CDR3 protein: CASRQLAGPPYNEQFF; CDR3 DNA: TGTGCCAGCAGACAGCTAGCGGGCCCCCCTTACAATGAGCAGTTCTTC
J gene: TRBJ1-6; V gene: TRBV20-1; clone size: -; D gene: -; CDR3 protein: CSARDRDSPLHF; CDR3 DNA: TGCAGTGCTAGAGATAGAGATTCACCCCTCCACTTT
J gene: TRBJ2-7; V gene: TRBV7-9; clone size: -; D gene: -; CDR3 protein: CASSSPVAGGSYEQYF; CDR3 DNA: TGTGCCAGCAGCTCGCCAGTGGCAGGGGGGAGCTACGAGCAGTACTTC
J gene: TRBJ2-7; V gene: TRBV11-2; clone size: -; D gene: -; CDR3 protein: CASSSGRFYEQYF; CDR3 DNA: TGTGCCAGCTCCAGTGGTAGGTTCTACGAGCAGTACTTC
J gene: TRBJ1-5; V gene: TRBV6-1; clone size: few; D gene: -; CDR3 protein: CASTPGGVGNQPQHF; CDR3 DNA: TGTGCCAGCACCCCTGGGGGGGTTGGCAATCAGCCCCAGCATTTT
J gene: TRBJ2-1; V gene: TRBV5-1; clone size: few; D gene: -; CDR3 protein: CASRRAVGREQFF; CDR3 DNA: TGCGCCAGCCGACGGGCCGTAGGTCGGGAGCAGTTCTTC
J gene: TRBJ2-6; V gene: TRBV12-3/TRBV12-4; clone size: -; D gene: -; CDR3 protein: CASSSLRGSGANVLTF; CDR3 DNA: TGTGCCAGCAGTTCCCTACGGGGCTCTGGGGCCAACGTCCTGACTTTC
J gene: TRBJ2-5; V gene: TRBV11-2; clone size: -; D gene: -; CDR3 protein: CASKRAGETQYF; CDR3 DNA: TGTGCCAGCAAGCGCGCCGGGGAGACCCAGTACTTC
J gene: TRBJ1-1; V gene: TRBV19; clone size: -; D gene: TRBD1; CDR3 protein: CASFNDRGYFTEAFF; CDR3 DNA: TGTGCCAGTTTCAACGACAGGGGGTATTTCACTGAAGCTTTCTTT
J gene: TRBJ1-5; V gene: TRBV27; clone size: -; D gene: -; CDR3 protein: CASRPGFNQPQHF; CDR3 DNA: TGTGCCAGCCGCCCCGGGTTTAATCAGCCCCAGCATTTT
J gene: TRBJ2-5; V gene: TRBV20-1; clone size: -; D gene: TRBD1; CDR3 protein: CSAPQTGERETQYF; CDR3 DNA: TGCAGTGCTCCCCAAACAGGGGAGAGAGAGACCCAGTACTTC
J gene: TRBJ2-5; V gene: TRBV6-5; clone size: -; D gene: TRBD2; CDR3 protein: CASSSSLGLSETQYF; CDR3 DNA: TGTGCCAGCAGTTCGTCGCTGGGACTATCGGAGACCCAGTACTTC
J gene: TRBJ1-1; V gene: TRBV4-1; clone size: -; D gene: -; CDR3 protein: CASSQARNSLNTEAFF; CDR3 DNA: TGCGCCAGCAGCCAAGCCCGGAACTCCCTGAACACTGAAGCTTTCTTT
J gene: TRBJ1-1; V gene: TRBV7-3; clone size: once; D gene: TRBD1; CDR3 protein: CASSLNVGTGNKNTEAFF; CDR3 DNA: TGTGCCAGCAGCTTAAACGTCGGGACAGGGAATAAGAACACTGAAGCTTTCTTT
J gene: TRBJ1-5; V gene: TRBV5-6; clone size: -; D gene: -; CDR3 protein: CASSLEVGPQHF; CDR3 DNA: TGTGCCAGCAGCTTGGAGGTGGGCCCCCAGCATTTT
J gene: TRBJ2-7; V gene: TRBV20-1; clone size: few; D gene: TRBD2; CDR3 protein: CSAREVAGLTYEQYF; CDR3 DNA: TGCAGTGCTAGAGAAGTAGCGGGGCTCACCTACGAGCAGTACTTC
J gene: TRBJ2-2; V gene: TRBV28; clone size: few; D gene: -; CDR3 protein: CASSPPSSTGELFF; CDR3 DNA: TGTGCCAGCAGTCCCCCCTCTTCCACCGGGGAGCTGTTTTTT